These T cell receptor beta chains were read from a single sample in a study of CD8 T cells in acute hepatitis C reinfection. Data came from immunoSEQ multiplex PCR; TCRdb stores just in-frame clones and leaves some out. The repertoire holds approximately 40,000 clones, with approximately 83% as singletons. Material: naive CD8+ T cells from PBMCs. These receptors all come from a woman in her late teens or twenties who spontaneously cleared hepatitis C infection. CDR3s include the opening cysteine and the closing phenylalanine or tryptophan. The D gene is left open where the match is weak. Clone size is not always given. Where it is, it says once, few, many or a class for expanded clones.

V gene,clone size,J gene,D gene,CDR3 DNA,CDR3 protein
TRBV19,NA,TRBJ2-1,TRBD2,TGTGCCAGTAGTATAGAAGCGGGAGACTCCTACAATGAGCAGTTCTTC,CASSIEAGDSYNEQFF
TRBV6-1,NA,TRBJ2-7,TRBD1,TGTGCCAGCAGTGAAGATACAGGGGTCCCCTTCTACGAGCAGTACTTC,CASSEDTGVPFYEQYF
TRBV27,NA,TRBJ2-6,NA,TGTGCCAGCAGTGGAGAAGCTGGGGCCAACGTCCTGACTTTC,CASSGEAGANVLTF
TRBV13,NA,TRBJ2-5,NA,TGTGCCAGCCGAGAGGCAAGTCAAGAGACCCAGTACTTC,CASREASQETQYF
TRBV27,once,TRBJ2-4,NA,TGTGCCAGCAGTTGGGGGCCACCCAAAAACATTCAGTACTTC,CASSWGPPKNIQYF
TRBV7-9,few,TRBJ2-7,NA,TGTGCCAGCAGCCCGTGGGGGGCCTACGAGCAGTACTTC,CASSPWGAYEQYF
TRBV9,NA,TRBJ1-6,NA,TGTGCCAGCAGCGCCGGGGCAAGTTCACCCCTCCACTTT,CASSAGASSPLHF
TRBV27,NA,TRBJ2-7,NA,TGTGCCAGCAGTTTATCCTCGGACTACTCCTACGAGCAGTACTTC,CASSLSSDYSYEQYF
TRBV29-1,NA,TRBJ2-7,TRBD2,TGCAGCGTCGGCGGGACTAACGAGCAGTACTTC,CSVGGTNEQYF
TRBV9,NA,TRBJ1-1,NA,TGTGCCAGCAGGGGTACAGGGCCTGAAGCTTTCTTT,CASRGTGPEAFF
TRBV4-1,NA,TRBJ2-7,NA,TGCGCCAGCAGCCTGGGAGATGCTGGGGATGAGCAGTACTTC,CASSLGDAGDEQYF
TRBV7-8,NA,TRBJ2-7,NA,TGTGCCAGCAGCTTAGTCGGCTACGAGCAGTACTTC,CASSLVGYEQYF
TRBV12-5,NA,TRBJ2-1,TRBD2,TGTGCTAGTGGTTTGGGACTAGCGGGAGGCGGGAATGAGCAGTTCTTC,CASGLGLAGGGNEQFF
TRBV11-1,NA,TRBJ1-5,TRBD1,TGTGCCAGCAGCTTGACAGGGAATCAGCCCCAGCATTTT,CASSLTGNQPQHF
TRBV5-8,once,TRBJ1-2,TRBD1,TGTGCCAGCAGGGCTCCCCATTACCGGGACAGGTTGCATGGCTACACCTTC,CASRAPHYRDRLHGYTF
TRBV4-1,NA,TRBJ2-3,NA,TGCGCCAGCAGCCAAATGCGAGGCCCTAGCACAGATACGCAGTATTTT,CASSQMRGPSTDTQYF
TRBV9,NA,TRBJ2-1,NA,TGTGCCAGCAGCGTAGTGGTGACGGGGTCAGTTAATGAGCAGTTCTTC,CASSVVVTGSVNEQFF
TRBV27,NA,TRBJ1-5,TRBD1,TGTGCCAGCAGTTGGACAGGGACGGGACCCCAGCATTTT,CASSWTGTGPQHF
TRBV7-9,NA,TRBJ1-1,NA,TGTGCCAGCAGCCCGCCTACAAAAAACACTGAAGCTTTCTTT,CASSPPTKNTEAFF
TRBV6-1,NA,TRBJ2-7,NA,TGTGCCAGTTGGCAGGAGAGCTCCTACGAGCAGTACTTC,CASWQESSYEQYF
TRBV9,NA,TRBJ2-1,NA,TGTGCCAGCAGCGTAGACTACAATGAGCAGTTCTTC,CASSVDYNEQFF
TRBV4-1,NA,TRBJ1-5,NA,TGCGCCAGCAGCCAAGTTGGGTCACAGCCCCAGCATTTT,CASSQVGSQPQHF
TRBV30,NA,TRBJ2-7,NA,TGTGCCTGGAGTGTACGAGTTCTTGGGTCCTACGAGCAGTACTTC,CAWSVRVLGSYEQYF
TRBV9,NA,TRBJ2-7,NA,TGTGCCAGCAGCGGGACTTCGACGGCCGACTACGAGCAGTACTTC,CASSGTSTADYEQYF
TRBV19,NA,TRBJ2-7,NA,TGTGCCAGTAGTATCCAGGAAGCCTACGAGCAGTACTTC,CASSIQEAYEQYF
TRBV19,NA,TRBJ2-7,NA,TGTGCCAGTAGTATAGGGGGTACCTACGAGCAGTACTTC,CASSIGGTYEQYF
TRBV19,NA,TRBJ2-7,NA,TGTGCCACTATGGGGACCACCTACGAGCAGTACTTC,CATMGTTYEQYF
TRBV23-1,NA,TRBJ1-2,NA,TGCGCCAGCAGTCTCACCAACAGGATCTATGGCTACACCTTC,CASSLTNRIYGYTF
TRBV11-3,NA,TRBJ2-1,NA,TGTGCCAGCAGCCCACGAGGAGCTCCCTCCAATGAGCAGTTCTTC,CASSPRGAPSNEQFF
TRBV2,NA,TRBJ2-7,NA,TGTGCCAGCAGTGACGAAGTAGCGGAAACCTACGAGCAGTACTTC,CASSDEVAETYEQYF
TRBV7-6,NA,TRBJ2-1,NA,TGTGCCAGCACCAAGCTTGGCTTTTCGATTTACAATGAGCAGTTCTTC,CASTKLGFSIYNEQFF
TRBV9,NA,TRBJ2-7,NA,TGTGCCAGCAGCGAAGGGTCGAACGGGGGCGAGCAGTACTTC,CASSEGSNGGEQYF
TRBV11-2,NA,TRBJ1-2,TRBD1,TGTGCCAGCAGCCACGGACAGGGGGGCTATGGCTACACCTTC,CASSHGQGGYGYTF
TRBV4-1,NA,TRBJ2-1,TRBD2,TGCGCCAGCAGCCAAGATCGATTAGCGGGGTCCTACAATGAGCAGTTCTTC,CASSQDRLAGSYNEQFF
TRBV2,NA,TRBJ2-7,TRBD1,TGTGCCAGCAGGATAGCCCAGGGGGCCCACGAGCAGTACTTC,CASRIAQGAHEQYF
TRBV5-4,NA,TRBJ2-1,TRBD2,TGTGCCAGCAGCTCGCCCGGGGAGGGGTTGGATGAGCAGTTCTTC,CASSSPGEGLDEQFF
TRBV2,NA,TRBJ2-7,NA,TGTGCCAGCTATTCTACGGACCCCTACGAGCAGTACTTC,CASYSTDPYEQYF
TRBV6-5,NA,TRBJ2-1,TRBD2,TGTGCCAGCCAGACTAGCGGGGGTGAGCAGTTCTTC,CASQTSGGEQFF
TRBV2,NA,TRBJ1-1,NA,TGTGCCAGCAGCGAAACGGGACCGATTAACACTGAAGCTTTCTTT,CASSETGPINTEAFF
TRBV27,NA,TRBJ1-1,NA,TGTGCCAGCAGTTTGTCCCCCGGAGGATTCCAATGGGGCACTGAAGCTTTCTTT,CASSLSPGGFQWGTEAFF
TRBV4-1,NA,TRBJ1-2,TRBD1,TGCGCCAGCAGCCAAGAGGTCGGGACAGGCCCCTACACCTTC,CASSQEVGTGPYTF
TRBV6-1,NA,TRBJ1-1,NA,TGTGCCAGCACTCAGTGGTGGCGGAACACTGAAGCTTTCTTT,CASTQWWRNTEAFF
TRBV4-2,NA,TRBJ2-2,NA,TGTGCCAGCAGCCAACCCTCGACTAGTGGGGATGGGGAGCTGTTTTTT,CASSQPSTSGDGELFF
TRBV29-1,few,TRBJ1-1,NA,TGCAGCGTTGGGACGGTGAACACTGAAGCTTTCTTT,CSVGTVNTEAFF
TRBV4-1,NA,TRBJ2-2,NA,TGCGCCAGCAGCCAAGAACCAGGCGACGGGGAGCTGTTTTTT,CASSQEPGDGELFF
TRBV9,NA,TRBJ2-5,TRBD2,TGTGCCAGCAGCGTAGAGGGACTAGCCCGATTCGGGGAGACCCAGTACTTC,CASSVEGLARFGETQYF
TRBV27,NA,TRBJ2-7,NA,TGTGCCAGCACAAAAGGTGGCGAGCAGTACTTC,CASTKGGEQYF
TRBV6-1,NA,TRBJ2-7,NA,TGTGCCAGCTTTACAGATCGGGGCGAGCAGTACTTC,CASFTDRGEQYF
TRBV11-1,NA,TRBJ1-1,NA,TGTGCCAGCAGCTTAGGGAGGGCTACGAACACTGAAGCTTTCTTT,CASSLGRATNTEAFF
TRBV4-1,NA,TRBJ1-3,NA,TGCGCCAGCAGCCAAGATGGGGGAAACACCATATATTTT,CASSQDGGNTIYF
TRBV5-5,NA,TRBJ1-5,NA,TGTGCCAGCAGCTTTGTAGGCAGGGGAGGAGCTCAGCCCCAGCATTTT,CASSFVGRGGAQPQHF